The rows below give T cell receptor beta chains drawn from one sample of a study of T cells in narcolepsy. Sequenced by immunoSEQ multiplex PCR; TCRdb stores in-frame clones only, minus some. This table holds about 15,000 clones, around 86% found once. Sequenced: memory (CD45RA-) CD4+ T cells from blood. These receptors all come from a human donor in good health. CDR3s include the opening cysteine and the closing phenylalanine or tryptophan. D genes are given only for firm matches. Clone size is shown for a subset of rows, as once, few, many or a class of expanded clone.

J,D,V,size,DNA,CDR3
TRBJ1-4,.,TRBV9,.,TGTGCCAGCAGCGTTACGGGTGCAACTAATGAAAAACTGTTTTTT,CASSVTGATNEKLFF
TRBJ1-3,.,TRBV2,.,TGTGCCAGCAGTGAAACGGACGTTAACTCTGGAAACACCATATATTTT,CASSETDVNSGNTIYF
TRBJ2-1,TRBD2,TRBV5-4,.,TGTGCCAGCAGCCTGAGGACTAGCGGTTACAATGAGCAGTTCTTC,CASSLRTSGYNEQFF
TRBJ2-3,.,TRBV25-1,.,TGTGCCAGTAGTGACGTGCATGGGCGGGGCACAGATACGCAGTATTTT,CASSDVHGRGTDTQYF
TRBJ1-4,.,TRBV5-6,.,TGTGCCAGCGGGAGGGTGGATGAAAAACTGTTTTTT,CASGRVDEKLFF
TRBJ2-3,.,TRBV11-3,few,TGTGCCAGCAGCTTAGAGGTAGGGCGGATTAGCACAGATACGCAGTATTTT,CASSLEVGRISTDTQYF
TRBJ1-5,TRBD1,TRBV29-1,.,TGCAGCGTTGGGGGACAGGCTAATCAGCCCCAGCATTTT,CSVGGQANQPQHF
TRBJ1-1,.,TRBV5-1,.,TGCGCCAGCAGCTTGGGGGGCGGGAACACTGAAGCTTTCTTT,CASSLGGGNTEAFF
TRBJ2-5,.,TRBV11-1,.,TGTGCCAGCAGCTTGGGGCTGGAGACCCAGTACTTC,CASSLGLETQYF
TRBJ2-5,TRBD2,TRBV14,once,TGTGCCAGCAGCCAAGTGGGACTAGCGCGCCAAGAGACCCAGTACTTC,CASSQVGLARQETQYF
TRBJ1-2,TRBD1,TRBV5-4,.,TGTGCCAGCAGCTTGGCTACGGGACAGGGAAACTATGGCTACACCTTC,CASSLATGQGNYGYTF
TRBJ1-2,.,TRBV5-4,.,TGTGCCAGCAGGTCCGCAGGGAGACCCTATGGCTACACCTTC,CASRSAGRPYGYTF
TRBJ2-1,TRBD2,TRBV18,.,TGTGCCAGCTCACTCCGCGGGACGGGAGGGCACAATGAGCAGTTCTTC,CASSLRGTGGHNEQFF
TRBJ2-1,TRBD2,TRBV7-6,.,TGTGCCAGCAGCCGTACCAATGGGGGACTAAGCTCCTACAATGAGCAGTTCTTC,CASSRTNGGLSSYNEQFF
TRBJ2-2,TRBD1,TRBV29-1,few,TGCAGCGTCGGGGACAGATCGAACACCGGGGAGCTGTTTTTT,CSVGDRSNTGELFF
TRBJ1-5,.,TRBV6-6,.,TGTGCCAGCAGTTACGAGGGGGGACCCGGCCCCCAGCATTTT,CASSYEGGPGPQHF
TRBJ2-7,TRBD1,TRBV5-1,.,TGCGCCAGCACCCTCGTGGGGACAGGGAACCACGAGCAGTACTTC,CASTLVGTGNHEQYF
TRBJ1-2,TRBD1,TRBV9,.,TGTGCCAGCAGCGCCGGACAGGGATCCTATGGCTACACCTTC,CASSAGQGSYGYTF
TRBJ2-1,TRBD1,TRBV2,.,TGTGCCAGGTCCGGGACAGGACCCTACAATGAGCAGTTCTTC,CARSGTGPYNEQFF
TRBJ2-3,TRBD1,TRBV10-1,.,TGCGCCAGCAGTGCACAGGGGGCTTACACAGATACGCAGTATTTT,CASSAQGAYTDTQYF
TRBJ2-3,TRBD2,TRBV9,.,TGTGCCAGCAGCGTAGGATTGACTAGCAGATACACAGATACGCAGTATTTT,CASSVGLTSRYTDTQYF
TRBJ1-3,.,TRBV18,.,TGTGCCAGCTCACCGGGGGAGAGGATCTCCGGAAACACCATATATTTT,CASSPGERISGNTIYF
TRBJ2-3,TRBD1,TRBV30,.,TGTGCCTGGACCCGGGACAGGGGTACAGATACGCAGTATTTT,CAWTRDRGTDTQYF
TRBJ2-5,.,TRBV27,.,TGTGCCTCCAGGGGGGTGTACCAAGAGACCCAGTACTTC,CASRGVYQETQYF
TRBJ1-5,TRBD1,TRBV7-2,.,TGTGCCAGCAGCCAGACAGGGGTCAGCAATCAGCCCCAGCATTTT,CASSQTGVSNQPQHF
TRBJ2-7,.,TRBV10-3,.,TGTGCCGCGGCATCAAGAGGCTACGAGCAGTACTTC,CAAASRGYEQYF
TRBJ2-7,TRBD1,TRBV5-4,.,TGTGCCAGCAGCATCCAGGGACAGGGATCCGAGCAGTACTTC,CASSIQGQGSEQYF
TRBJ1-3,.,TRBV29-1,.,TGCAGCGTTGGCAGGGATGGAAACACCATATATTTT,CSVGRDGNTIYF
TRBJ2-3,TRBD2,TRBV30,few,TGTGCCTGGAGTAGCGGGGGCCGGATGGATACGCAGTATTTT,CAWSSGGRMDTQYF
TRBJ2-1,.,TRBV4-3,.,TGCGCCAGCAGCCAACCGGGAAAAAATGAGCAGTTCTTC,CASSQPGKNEQFF
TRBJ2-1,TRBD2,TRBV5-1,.,TGCGCCAGCAGCTTGGCCGGTCTAGCGGGGTTAAATGAGCAGTTCTTC,CASSLAGLAGLNEQFF
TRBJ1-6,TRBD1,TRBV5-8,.,TGTGCCAGCAGCTGGGGGGGACAGGTCTATAATTCACCCCTCCACTTT,CASSWGGQVYNSPLHF